These T cell receptor beta chains were read from a single sample in a study of CD8 T cells in Susac syndrome. In TCRdb, the immunoSEQ multiplex PCR reads were re-called with MiXCR into one record per CDR3 protein. Of just over 2,500 distinct CDR3 sequences in the sample, 70% to 80% were seen once. Sequences were obtained from CD8+ TEMRA cells from PBMCs. These receptors came from a human donor with Susac syndrome. The conserved cysteine and the conserved F or W are not part of the CDR3 here. Each record gives: V gene, J gene, CDR3 protein.

TRBV3-1,TRBJ2-1,ASSQFRGSGGYNEQF
TRBV7-9,TRBJ1-2,ASSPDRGDDGYT
TRBV5-4,TRBJ2-1,ASSLALLELSNEQF
TRBV3-1,TRBJ2-3,ASGFGGYTDTQY
TRBV27,TRBJ1-5,ASSPDPRGQPQD
TRBV27,TRBJ2-7,ASSLLAGDDEQY
TRBV20-1,TRBJ2-1,SAPTGNFYYNEQL
TRBV12-3/TRBV12-4,TRBJ1-5,ASSLDSLQPQH
TRBV20-1,TRBJ1-5,SGKGRGQLNQPQH
TRBV6-4,TRBJ2-3,ASSAGTSGTDTQY
TRBV9,TRBJ2-3,ASTDLAGRGTDTQY
TRBV6-2/TRBV6-3,TRBJ1-5,ASSYAWADQPQH
TRBV27,TRBJ2-1,ASSLSTQVGDEQF
TRBV6-1,TRBJ2-1,ASSTGILNEQF
TRBV6-6,TRBJ1-2,ASTLSQWPEGYT
TRBV4-2,TRBJ2-1,ASSPPSGDYNEQF
TRBV28,TRBJ1-4,ASSILATNEKLF
TRBV10-3,TRBJ2-3,AISESEAGDDTQY
TRBV7-3,TRBJ2-7,ASREGDGSEQY
TRBV12-3/TRBV12-4,TRBJ2-3,ASSLLTGLAEIYTDTQY
TRBV15,TRBJ1-5,ATANSNQPQH
TRBV4-2,TRBJ2-1,ASSQDASGGYNEQF
TRBV5-6,TRBJ2-1,ASSPDGSYNEQF
TRBV12-3/TRBV12-4,TRBJ2-1,ASSPGGRNNEQF
TRBV20-1,TRBJ1-5,SAGDSQPQH
TRBV19,TRBJ1-5,ASKHSNQPQH
TRBV5-6,TRBJ2-7,ASSLTSGVGEQY
TRBV7-2,TRBJ1-1,ASSLVIDSPEAF
TRBV7-9,TRBJ2-3,ASSKLGDTQY
TRBV7-9,TRBJ1-4,ASSLRGPGTNEKLF
TRBV28,TRBJ2-5,ASSSGSVWGLWRETQY
TRBV25-1,TRBJ2-1,ASSEWSIAGRSYNEQF
TRBV6-1,TRBJ1-3,ASSLLGQVDPGNTIY